Presented here are 17 T cell receptor beta chains from one specimen sequenced in a study of cytomegalovirus exposure and HLA in healthy donors. Both 60 Vbeta primers and 13 Jbeta primers went into the PCR. Sequenced by immunoSEQ multiplex PCR; TCRdb stores in-frame clones only, minus some. This sample has about 150,000 clones, with 80% found just once. Sequenced material: PBMCs. The receptor source for this set is a male donor in good health and CMV-seropositive.

The chain joins TRBV4-3 to TRBJ2-5; the D gene is possibly TRBD2 (5 bases). This CDR3 is 17 amino acids long. CDR1 is LGHNA and CDR2 is YSLEER in the germline V gene. Trimming pared 2 bases from V and 4 bases from J, leaving 20 bases between. CDR3 bases: TGCGCCAGCAGCCAATCCCGGGATCCGACCCCCGGAGAGACCCAGTACTTC. Its translation is CASSQSRDPTPGETQYF.

This clone was recorded once. J is TRBJ1-2 and V is TRBV7-2, with D maybe TRBD1 (6 bases). The ends were cut back, 2 bases at V and 8 bases at J, with 12 bases in the middle. This CDR3 region has 13 residues. Germline V lookup: CDR1 SGHTA, CDR2 FQGNSA. CDR3 amino acids: CASSLLGARGYTF. In nucleotides, the CDR3 is TGTGCCAGCAGCTTACTGGGGGCGCGCGGCTACACCTTC.

In the case of this clone: The same CDR3 can be traced to other DNA sequences in this sample. The chain links TRBV6-5 to TRBJ1-2, with 10 nucleotides matching TRBD1. The length of the CDR3 is 15 residues. V shed 4 bases and J 4 bases; nucleotides not matched to a gene: 6. Germline CDR1 is MNHEY and CDR2 is SVGAGI. CDR3 loop: CASSSPGQGSYGYTF. The CDR3 nucleotides are TGTGCCAGCAGTTCACCGGGACAGGGGAGCTATGGCTACACCTTC.

The chain links TRBV6-6 to TRBJ1-5, with 8 bases aligning to TRBD1. Losses at the gene ends were 2 bases for V and 5 bases for J; bases not matched to a gene: 2. The CDR3 runs to 14 residues. Germline CDR1 reads MNHNY; CDR2 reads SVGAGI (reference sequence). The CDR3 sequence: CASSYQDRDQPQHF. The CDR3 DNA follows: TGTGCCAGCAGTTACCAGGACAGGGATCAGCCCCAGCATTTT.

The chain uses TRBV6-1 and TRBJ2-7, with D unresolved. The CDR3 loop spans 13 amino acids. Between the trimmed V and J ends, which lost 2 bases and 2 bases, there was a span of 7 bases. Germline loops: CDR1 MNHNS, CDR2 SASEGT. The CDR3 region is CASSENRAYEQYF. In DNA form, the CDR3 reads TGTGCCAGCAGTGAAAACAGAGCCTACGAGCAGTACTTC.

This clone has just one count. The CDR3 loop reads CASSVKANTEAFF. DNA for the CDR3: TGTGCCAGCAGTGTCAAAGCGAACACTGAAGCTTTCTTT. The chain uses TRBV14 and TRBJ1-1; D gene unclear. Germline V lookup: CDR1 SGHDN, CDR2 FVKESK. The CDR3 totals 13 residues. V was cut by 6 bases and J by 1 base, with 9 bases left in between.

There are a few counts of this clone. This rearrangement joins TRBV7-2 to TRBJ1-5; the match to TRBD1 covers 7 bases. The germline gives CDR1 SGHTA, CDR2 FQGNSA. The junction had 3 bases not matched to a gene; V was cut back by 1 base and J by 6 bases. The CDR3 is 14 amino acids. The CDR3 region has the DNA TGTGCCAGCAGCTTAGACAGGGGATCTCAGCCCCAGCATTTT. Translation gives CASSLDRGSQPQHF.

This clone was counted between two and nine times. This chain uses TRBV7-9 with TRBJ2-7, with D unresolved. The germline CDR1 and CDR2 sequences are SEHNR and FQNEAQ (reference sequence). There are 11 residues in the CDR3. Written as DNA, the CDR3 is TGTTCCTCCAGCGCTACCTACGAGCAGTACTTC. Protein: CSSSATYEQYF.

The J gene is TRBJ2-7, the V gene TRBV5-6; 7 nucleotides match TRBD1. Looked up from germline, CDR1 is SGHDT and CDR2 is YYEEEE. With V trimmed by 2 bases and J by 3 bases, 8 bases remained unmatched. There are 15 residues in the CDR3. CDR3 nucleotides: TGTGCCAGCAGCTTCCGGACAGGATCCTTCTACGAGCAGTACTTC. Its translation is CASSFRTGSFYEQYF. The variable domain in full, with the rest retrieved from reference TRBV5-6 and TRBJ2-7, is DAGVTQSPTHLIKTRGQQVTLRCSPKSGHDTVSWYQQALGQGPQFIFQYYEEEERQRGNFPDRFSGHQFPNYSSELNVNALLLGDSALYLCASSFRTGSFYEQYFGPGTRLTVT.

In this sample, this clone turned up a few times. A read error may produce the germline difference seen at one junction end. The chain has TRBV7-9 and TRBJ2-1; no definite D call. CDR3 size: 12 residues. The germline V gene encodes CDR1 SEHNR and CDR2 FQNEAQ (reference sequence). The CDR3 coding sequence is TGTTCCAGCAGCGAACAAGTCATTGAGCAGTTCTTC. It translates to CSSSEQVIEQFF.

The gene calls are TRBV4-1 and TRBJ2-2; 9 bases are a match to TRBD2. Looked up from germline, CDR1 is MGHRA and CDR2 is YSYEKL. Unmatched junction bases numbered 15, after V lost 3 bases and J lost 7 bases. The CDR3 is 18 residues long. The CDR3 sequence is CASSHASLSGSKDGELFF. The CDR3 nucleotides read TGCGCCAGCAGCCACGCAAGCCTTAGCGGGAGTAAAGACGGGGAGCTGTTTTTT.

The gene calls are TRBV15 and TRBJ1-2, with 7 nucleotides matching TRBD1. In germline, CDR1 is LNHNV, CDR2 YYDKDF (reference sequence). J gave up 5 bases and V 4 bases, and 7 bases lay outside the gene matches. This CDR3 region has 14 residues. CDR3 bases: TGTGCCACCAGCACGGGACAGTTTTCTTATGGCTACACCTTC. Residues: CATSTGQFSYGYTF.

The chain joins TRBV5-8 to TRBJ1-1; maybe TRBD1 (5 bases). In germline, CDR1 is SGHTS, CDR2 YDEGEE. This CDR3 is 10 amino acids long. V lost 9 bases to trimming and J lost 11 bases, with 14 bases between them. This chain's CDR3 is CATGGARAFF. CDR3 DNA sequence: TGTGCCACGGGAGGGGCCAGGGCTTTCTTT.

The chain combines TRBV11-3 with TRBJ2-1, with 11 bases lining up with TRBD2. Looked up from germline, CDR1 is SGHNT and CDR2 is YENEEA. The V and J ends lost 5 bases and 4 bases, in that order; junction bases with no gene match: 4. This CDR3 spans 15 amino acids. The CDR3 DNA is TGTGCCAGCAGCCAACTAGCGGGAGCTTACAATGAGCAGTTCTTC. As protein: CASSQLAGAYNEQFF.

The CDR3 DNA sequence: TGCGCCAGCAGCCAAGCCGGGACAGAGAATAACTATGGCTACACCTTC. Its protein is CASSQAGTENNYGYTF. The chain is built from TRBV4-1 and TRBJ1-2; TRBD1 aligns across 7 bases. The CDR3 sequence is 16 residues long. Trimming cost V 1 base and J 1 base; bases outside gene matches: 6. Germline-derived CDR1 and CDR2 are MGHRA and YSYEKL.

The gene calls are TRBV29-1 and TRBJ2-1; 7 bases fit TRBD1. J gave up 0 bases and V 0 bases, and 2 bases lay outside the gene matches. The germline V gene has CDR1 SQVTM and CDR2 ANQGSEA. CDR3 size: 15 residues. The CDR3 is CSVEETGSSYNEQFF. CDR3 nucleotides: TGCAGCGTTGAAGAGACAGGGAGCTCCTACAATGAGCAGTTCTTC.

The chain links TRBV4-1 to TRBJ2-1; maybe TRBD1 (6 bases). The germline gives CDR1 MGHRA, CDR2 YSYEKL. Between the trimmed V and J ends, which lost 6 bases and 0 bases, there was a span of 21 bases. This CDR3 comprises 18 residues. CDR3 DNA: TGCGCCAGCAGTCACCCAGGGGTTCCGGATAGCTCCTACAATGAGCAGTTCTTC. Its translation is CASSHPGVPDSSYNEQFF.